The clone carrying this T cell receptor (beta chain) was counted many times. These data originate in a study of T cells in Graves' hyperthyroidism and ophthalmopathy. What was amplified from RNA transcripts were TCR beta CDR3 regions. RT-PCR in the first round (using the HTBI primer set) targeted the TCR CDR3. TCRdb redid the calling of the multiplex PCR reads with MiXCR, one entry per CDR3 protein. The table shows over 450,000 distinct CDR3 sequences, with 17% occurring only once. Pregnant or lactating patients were excluded, as were those with uncontrolled infection or other autoimmune disease. The source material was blood. The sequence was obtained from a woman aged 18-29 years with Graves' ophthalmopathy.

In DNA form, the CDR3 reads TGTGCCAGCAGTGATAGGGAACCCACAGATACGCAGTATTTT. The encoded protein is CASSDREPTDTQYF. The rearrangement links TRBV6-1 to TRBJ2-3; D remains ambiguous. V lost 3 bases and J lost 2, with 9 bases in between. Germline CDR1 MNHNS, CDR2 SASEGT. CDR3 length equals 14 residues.